The T cell receptor beta chain described here comes from a study of blood T cell repertoires in COVID-19. Study in general: PBMCs, B-cell-depleted T cells, or T cells provided the cDNA or gDNA that made up the material.

The repertoire was sequenced with immunoSEQ multiplex PCR; TCRdb's copy has only in-frame clones and lacks some. Of approximately 270,000 clones detected, just under 90% appear once; the ten largest clones hold over 4%. This clone was recorded a few times. Per germline, CDR1 LNHDA and CDR2 SQIVND (reference sequence). V was trimmed by 5 bases and J by 5 bases, leaving 10 bases between them. This CDR3 contains 13 residues. Sequencing used PBMCs or T cells enriched from blood (not recorded which). The chain recombines TRBV19 with TRBJ1-5; no clear D. The sequence derives from a young woman with acute COVID-19. The CDR3 DNA sequence: TGTGCCAGTAGTCGGACTCTTGATCAGCCCCAGCATTTT. Translation: CASSRTLDQPQHF.